This TCR beta chain originates from a study of early T cells in non-severe SARS-CoV-2 infection listed by TCRdb under 2021. Some background on the complete study: Because TCR sequencing was done on bulk RNA from unsorted whole blood, the alpha and beta chains could not be paired. Beyond this particular receptor, the publication reports: VDJdb matching was skewed toward anti-spike CD8 responses and likely underestimated virus-specific expansions, missing private and CD4 specificities.

In its sample, this clonotype was seen many times. Its recognized antigen is unknown. No much larger clonotype is one base removed from it; base qualities were not supplied. The germline V end is reduced by 7 bases and the J end by 0 bases; junction bases left unmatched: 6. From the cysteine through the phenylalanine, the CDR3 covers 15 amino acids. Here the CDR3 DNA is all that survives: 45 bases in frame from base 1. Via the germline V gene, CDR1 is SGHTA and CDR2 FQGNSA. Set within a cohort of healthcare workers in London, UK, this nested case-control study involved weekly PCR testing of nasopharyngeal swabs along with blood sampling. Healthcare workers were recruited between 23 and 31 March 2020, during the week of the UK lockdown, and were followed weekly for up to roughly 15 weeks. Library generation was performed with 5' RACE. The data were produced on a NextSeq 500. Unique molecular identifiers were attached to individual cDNA molecules in the TCR library protocol so that sequencing error and PCR bias could be corrected. Both TCR alpha and beta chains were sequenced, and tight co-correlation was observed between alpha and beta sequence abundances in each sample. On the authors' methods: V gene, J gene and CDR3 annotation of TCR sequences was performed with Decombinator V4. TCRs were defined as expanded if a significant change between any two time points was detected under a Poisson model with p below 0.0001. TCR abundances were normalised to the total number of TCRs sequenced in each sample and reported as counts per million. TRAV1-2 paired with TRAJ12, TRAJ20 or TRAJ33 defined MAIT TCRs, while TRAV10 paired with TRAJ18 defined iNKT TCRs. VDJdb, accessed 1 November 2021, was searched for CMV, EBV and SARS-CoV-2 annotated TCRs, excluding TCRs annotated for multiple antigens. The raw public data were reprocessed by TCRdb itself: fastp quality trimming at Q25, MiXCR clonotype calling, in-frame beta chains only. Rows merge per CDR3 protein into single entries with the most common DNA and genes. The V and J calls, along with clone size, are taken from TCRdb and not from the paper's own processing. Across this sample there are 25,000 to 30,000 distinct CDR3 sequences, with about 5.7% seen only once. In total, the top ten clones hold 5.8% of the sample.

The receptor comes from an adult who was a healthcare worker with PCR-confirmed SARS-CoV-2 infection or an uninfected control (not recorded which). This receptor chain uses TRBV7-2 and TRBJ2-5; 9 of the junction bases match TRBD1. Specimen: whole blood. The CDR3 loop reads CASTGDRAYQETQYF. In nucleotides, the sequence is TGTGCCAGCACTGGGGACAGGGCGTACCAAGAGACCCAGTACTTC.